Below are 32 T cell receptor beta chains sequenced from a single sample in a study of identical twins. MiXCR, applied by TCRdb to the 5' RACE reads, yields one record per CDR3 protein. The sample records under 900,000 distinct CDR3 sequences, 15% to 20% being singletons. These data were also filed under a second study, of T cells expressing NK-cell markers.

Sequenced sample: PBMCs. The receptors originated from a woman in her late teens or twenties in good health.

This sequence joins TRBV2 and TRBJ2-2, with TRBD1 as a possible D gene (6 bases). CDR1 SNHLY and CDR2 FYNNEI come from the germline V gene. This CDR3 region has 15 residues. V gave up 5 bases and J gave up 4 bases, with 14 bases separating them. CDR3 in DNA: TGTGCCAGCAGTCACAGGGAAGTAGTCACCGGGGAGCTGTTTTTT. Translation gives CASSHREVVTGELFF. Complete variable domain (other parts from reference TRBV2 and TRBJ2-2): EPEVTQTPSHQVTQMGQEVILRCVPISNHLYFYWYRQILGQKVEFLVSFYNNEISEKSEIFDDQFSVERPDGSNFTLKIRSTKLEDSAMYFCASSHREVVTGELFFGEGSRLTVL.

This clonotype was counted between two and nine times. DNA for the CDR3: TGTGCCAGCAGTTGGGGGAGGGGTCCCAATGAGCAGTTCTTC. Translation gives CASSWGRGPNEQFF. The chain uses TRBV27 and TRBJ2-1, with 7 bases matching TRBD2. From germline, CDR1 is MNHEY and CDR2 SMNVEV (reference sequence). The CDR3 loop spans 14 amino acids. Unmatched junction bases numbered 6, after V lost 4 bases and J lost 6 bases.

The chain is built from TRBV20-1 and TRBJ2-5, with a weak D call TRBD1 (7 bases). Germline loops: CDR1 DFQATT, CDR2 SNEGSKA (reference sequence). The V end lost 6 bases, the J end lost 5 bases, and 19 bases lay between the germline ends. The CDR3 has 14 residues. The DNA for the CDR3 is TGCAGTGCCGGTGGACAGGAGGGGGGCGAGACCCAGTACTTC. Amino acids: CSAGGQEGGETQYF.

The gene calls are TRBV20-1 and TRBJ2-1; D is perhaps TRBD2 (5 bases). The CDR3 is 12 residues long. Trimming took off 5 bases at V and 8 bases at J, with 13 bases between the two ends. Per the germline V gene, CDR1 is DFQATT and CDR2 is SNEGSKA (reference sequence). The DNA for the CDR3 is TGCAGTGCTGGGGTAGCGCGTTATGAGCAGTTCTTC. It yields the protein CSAGVARYEQFF.

This chain links TRBV18 with TRBJ2-3; no firm D call. The CDR3 is made up of 17 amino acids. Trimming shortened V by 2 bases and J by 4 bases, and 19 bases separated the two germline ends. CDR1 is KGHSH, CDR2 LQKENI, per germline. CDR3 bases: TGTGCCAGCTCACCAAGGAAGCGCACACCGTCATCAGATACGCAGTATTTT. Translating it yields CASSPRKRTPSSDTQYF.

This clonotype was picked up one time. The V call is TRBV7-8, the J call TRBJ2-4; TRBD2 is a possible D gene (7 bases). The germline gives CDR1 SGHVS, CDR2 FQNEAQ. This CDR3 region has 16 residues. V was pared by 0 bases and J by 3 bases, with 12 bases between. CDR3: CASSLAGGDDKNIQYF. The CDR3, as DNA: TGTGCCAGCAGCTTAGCAGGGGGGGACGACAAAAACATTCAGTACTTC.

The V and J genes are TRBV7-8 and TRBJ1-6, with D unclear. The CDR3 consists of 17 residues. V was cut by 2 bases and J by 0 bases, with 11 bases left in between. Germline V lookup: CDR1 SGHVS, CDR2 FQNEAQ. This chain's CDR3 is CASSLKKRSSYNSPLHF. The CDR3 DNA is TGTGCCAGCAGCTTAAAGAAGAGGAGCTCCTATAATTCACCCCTCCACTTT.

The chain combines TRBV3-1 with TRBJ2-1; TRBD2 matches 8 bases. The CDR3 covers 13 residues. After removal of 1 base from V and 13 bases from J, the junction contained 6 bases not matched to a gene. Germline lookup yields CDR1 LGHDT and CDR2 YNNKEL (reference sequence). The CDR3 reads CASSQAAGGRQFF. The CDR3 DNA follows: TGTGCCAGCAGCCAAGCCGCGGGGGGTCGTCAGTTCTTC.

In this sample, this clonotype turned up a few times. The genes are TRBV10-3 and TRBJ2-1, with D possibly TRBD1 on 5 matching bases. V was trimmed by 3 bases and J by 12 bases, leaving 12 bases between them. Germline values: CDR1 ENHRY, CDR2 SYGVKD. This CDR3 has 12 amino acids. The CDR3 is CAISDHTQGQFF. As DNA, the CDR3 is TGTGCCATCAGTGATCACACTCAGGGGCAGTTCTTC.

In its sample, this clonotype was seen a few times. The V call is TRBV5-5, the J call TRBJ2-4; 8 bases agree with TRBD1. The length of the CDR3 is 16 residues. After removal of 3 bases from V and 4 bases from J, the junction contained 9 bases not matched to a gene. The germline gives CDR1 SGHKS, CDR2 YYEKEE (reference sequence). The CDR3 loop reads CASSSGQDTRKNIQYF. In DNA, the CDR3 is TGTGCCAGCAGCTCGGGACAGGATACTCGGAAAAACATTCAGTACTTC.

This clonotype was seen a single time. The CDR3 DNA is TGTGCCAGCAGTATTAGCGGCTACAATGAGCAGTTCTTC. It yields the protein CASSISGYNEQFF. The V gene is TRBV6-2 or TRBV6-3, the J gene TRBJ2-1; possible D gene TRBD2, 6 bases. CDR1 is MNHEY, CDR2 SVGEGT, per germline. V was trimmed by 5 bases and J by 3 bases, leaving 8 bases between them. CDR3 length: 13 amino acids.

V usage is TRBV18 and J usage is TRBJ1-1, with D unclear. Germline CDR1 is KGHSH and CDR2 is LQKENI. The V and J ends lost 3 bases and 5 bases respectively, with 13 bases between them. The CDR3 runs 14 residues. In nucleotides, the CDR3 is TGTGCCAGCTCACCTCCATTTTCACAGACTGAAGCTTTCTTT. Translating gives CASSPPFSQTEAFF.

Points on this clonotype: The junction departs from the called germline gene at one end, perhaps through a read error. The V call is TRBV4-3, the J call TRBJ2-7; no firm D call. Germline CDR1 LGHNA, CDR2 YSLEER. The CDR3 is 19 residues long. CDR3 DNA: TGCACCAGCAGCCAAGGTTATCCCTTGCACACCCGGGTCTCCTACGAGCAGTACTTC. Encoded protein: CTSSQGYPLHTRVSYEQYF.

This chain links TRBV5-1 with TRBJ2-1; TRBD2 matches 10 bases. Germline loops: CDR1 SGHRS, CDR2 YFSETQ. V was pared by 0 bases and J by 4 bases, with 10 bases of the junction left unmatched. The CDR3 totals 18 residues. The chain's CDR3 is CASSLVKASGGFYNEQFF. The CDR3 DNA sequence: TGCGCCAGCAGCTTGGTAAAGGCTAGCGGGGGATTTTACAATGAGCAGTTCTTC.

The chain joins TRBV20-1 to TRBJ2-7; 8 nucleotides match TRBD2. The V segment lost 6 bases and the J segment 3 bases; nucleotides outside the gene matches: 10. The CDR3 has 14 amino acids. Germline V gene sequence: CDR1 DFQATT, CDR2 SNEGSKA (reference sequence). DNA of the CDR3: TGCAGTGCCAGGGGCGGGAGGTTACTCTACGAGCAGTACTTC. It yields the protein CSARGGRLLYEQYF.

The rearrangement joins TRBV12-3 or TRBV12-4 to TRBJ2-3, with D hard to call. V was trimmed by 4 bases and J by 1 base, leaving 9 bases between them. The CDR3 length is 14 residues. The CDR3 DNA reads as TGTGCCAGCAGTTCTAGGTGGGGCACAGATACGCAGTATTTT. As protein: CASSSRWGTDTQYF.

This clonotype was seen a handful of times. The chain recombines TRBV6-2 or TRBV6-3 with TRBJ2-3, with 7 bases identical to TRBD2. V trimming: 5 bases; J trimming: 2 bases; junction bases outside the gene matches: 7. The CDR3 contains 15 residues. The germline V gene has CDR1 MNHEY and CDR2 SVGEGT. CDR3 residues: CASSRASGLTDTQYF. DNA of the CDR3: TGTGCCAGCAGTCGAGCTAGCGGACTCACAGATACGCAGTATTTT.

The V call is TRBV9, the J call TRBJ2-2; D is perhaps TRBD2 (6 bases). The germline gives CDR1 SGDLS, CDR2 YYNGEE. The V end was cut by 2 bases, the J end by 4 bases, with 9 bases between. The CDR3 has 14 amino acids. Here the CDR3 reads CASSVVTSTGELFF. DNA for the CDR3: TGTGCCAGCAGCGTTGTGACTAGCACCGGGGAGCTGTTTTTT.

In this sample, this clonotype turned up a few times. The CDR3 nucleotides are TGTGCCAGCAGCTTGTATGGACTATTCAATGAGCAGTTCTTC. Translating it yields CASSLYGLFNEQFF. The rearrangement joins TRBV5-5 to TRBJ2-1; D may be TRBD2 (6 bases). Germline V CDR1 and CDR2: SGHKS, YYEKEE (reference sequence). V lost 1 base to trimming and J lost 6 bases, with 11 bases between them. CDR3 length equals 14 residues.

This clonotype has at least ten counts. The rearrangement links TRBV20-1 to TRBJ1-5; 9 bases are a match to TRBD1. Germline V lookup: CDR1 DFQATT, CDR2 SNEGSKA (reference sequence). The CDR3 runs 14 residues. V lost 3 bases to trimming and J lost 5 bases; unmatched junction nucleotides: 5. CDR3 sequence (DNA): TGCAGTGCTAGCGGGACAGGGCCTGATCAGCCCCAGCATTTT. Translation: CSASGTGPDQPQHF.

This clonotype occurred a few times. V gene TRBV4-3 combines with J gene TRBJ1-1; 8 bases map to TRBD1. Unmatched junction bases numbered 5, after V lost 2 bases and J lost 3 bases. Germline CDR1 and CDR2: LGHNA and YSLEER. The CDR3 runs 15 residues. The CDR3 reads CASSQTTGVHTEAFF. In nucleotides, the CDR3 is TGCGCCAGCAGCCAAACGACAGGGGTACACACTGAAGCTTTCTTT.

A few counts support this clonotype. V usage is TRBV5-1 and J usage is TRBJ2-3, with 13 bases that match TRBD2. The CDR3 sequence is 16 residues long. Germline values: CDR1 SGHRS, CDR2 YFSETQ. The V gene end was trimmed by 6 bases and the J gene end by 0 bases; junction bases not matched to a gene: 4. CDR3 amino acids: CASTSLAGGSTDTQYF. The CDR3 DNA reads TGCGCCAGCACCTCACTAGCGGGGGGGAGCACAGATACGCAGTATTTT.

This clonotype was seen ten or more times. V is TRBV20-1 and J is TRBJ2-7; a possible D gene is TRBD1 (7 bases). Germline V lookup: CDR1 DFQATT, CDR2 SNEGSKA (reference sequence). V lost 3 bases and J 4 bases, leaving 16 bases between the germline ends. This CDR3 has 14 residues. The CDR3 region is CSARGEAGGYEQYF. CDR3 DNA sequence: TGCAGTGCTAGGGGTGAGGCAGGGGGGTACGAGCAGTACTTC.

The gene calls are TRBV6-2 or TRBV6-3 and TRBJ2-6; D is unresolved. V lost 3 bases, J lost 0 bases, and 6 bases lay in between. CDR1 and CDR2 from the germline V gene are MNHEY and SVGEGT. The CDR3 has 15 residues. The CDR3 here is CASSYPTSGANVLTF. CDR3 coding DNA: TGTGCCAGCAGTTATCCCACCTCTGGGGCCAACGTCCTGACTTTC.

This clonotype was found a few times. The rearrangement uses TRBV7-8 and TRBJ2-1; no reliable D call. This CDR3 comprises 16 residues. Germline V gene data show CDR1 as SGHVS and CDR2 as FQNEAQ. The V end lost 5 bases, the J end lost 8 bases, and 22 bases lay between the germline ends. The CDR3 DNA reads TGTGCCAGCAGCCCGGAGTATCCGATCCCTTGGGATGAGCAGTTCTTC. Translating gives CASSPEYPIPWDEQFF. Combining the CDR3 with reference TRBV7-8 and TRBJ2-1 gives the whole variable domain GAGVSQSPRYKVAKRGQDVALRCDPISGHVSLFWYQQALGQGPEFLTYFQNEAQLDKSGLPSDRFFAERPEGSVSTLKIQRTQQEDSAVYLCASSPEYPIPWDEQFFGPGTRLTVL.

CDR3 protein: CASRRGPSGSFEQYF. The DNA of the CDR3 is TGTGCCAGCAGACGGGGTCCTAGCGGGAGTTTTGAGCAGTACTTC. The chain uses TRBV12-3 or TRBV12-4 and TRBJ2-7; 10 nucleotides agree with TRBD2. CDR3 length equals 15 residues. After removal of 6 bases from V and 7 bases from J, the junction contained 12 bases not matched to a gene.

This rearrangement joins TRBV18 to TRBJ2-7, with 8 bases matching TRBD2. The CDR3 covers 16 residues. Germline assignment: CDR1 KGHSH and CDR2 LQKENI. Losses at the gene ends were 3 bases for V and 2 bases for J; bases not matched to a gene: 9. The CDR3 loop reads CASSPGGSGTTYEQYF. The CDR3 DNA follows: TGTGCCAGCTCACCCGGGGGTAGCGGGACAACCTACGAGCAGTACTTC. Full variable domain (outside the CDR3, taken from reference TRBV18 and TRBJ2-7): NAGVMQNPRHLVRRRGQEARLRCSPMKGHSHVYWYRQLPEEGLKFMVYLQKENIIDESGMPKERFSAEFPKEGPSILRIQQVVRGDSAAYFCASSPGGSGTTYEQYFGPGTRLTVT.

The table lists this clonotype with a few counts. The J gene is TRBJ1-1, the V gene TRBV7-2; D not resolved. The V gene's germline CDR1 is SGHTA and CDR2 FQGNSA. V lost 5 bases, J lost 11 bases, and 15 bases lay in between. This CDR3 has 12 amino acids. The CDR3 reads CASSPLSPAAFF. The CDR3 nucleotides are TGTGCCAGCAGCCCCCTCAGTCCGGCGGCTTTCTTT.

The genes are TRBV15 and TRBJ1-2, with 8 bases aligning to TRBD1. The junction had 8 bases not matched to a gene; V was cut back by 3 bases and J by 8 bases. CDR3 size: 14 residues. Germline V gene lookup returns CDR1 LNHNV and CDR2 YYDKDF (reference sequence). CDR3 sequence: CATSRGQGAGGYTF. In DNA form, the CDR3 reads TGTGCCACCAGCAGGGGTCAGGGGGCCGGAGGCTACACCTTC.

This sequence joins TRBV7-2 and TRBJ2-7; TRBD1 or TRBD2 may be the D gene (5 bases each). CDR1 SGHTA and CDR2 FQGNSA come from the germline V gene. V was cut by 4 bases and J by 3 bases, with 13 bases left in between. The CDR3 extends over 14 amino acids. The CDR3 DNA is TGTGCCAGCAGCTATCGGGACGGCGACTACGAGCAGTACTTC. Translated: CASSYRDGDYEQYF.

The rearrangement uses TRBV2 and TRBJ2-7, with D perhaps TRBD1 (5 bases). V lost 10 bases, J lost 1 base, and 11 bases lay in between. The CDR3 totals 12 residues. The germline gives CDR1 SNHLY, CDR2 FYNNEI. The CDR3: CATRQISYEQYF. CDR3 coding DNA: TGTGCCACCCGACAGATATCCTACGAGCAGTACTTC. The complete variable domain, with remaining parts taken from reference TRBV2 and TRBJ2-7, reads EPEVTQTPSHQVTQMGQEVILRCVPISNHLYFYWYRQILGQKVEFLVSFYNNEISEKSEIFDDQFSVERPDGSNFTLKIRSTKLEDSAMYFCATRQISYEQYFGPGTRLTVT.

The sample holds a few counts of this clonotype. This sequence joins TRBV7-6 and TRBJ2-5; D remains unclear. Looked up from germline, CDR1 is SGHVS and CDR2 is FNYEAQ. The length of the CDR3 is 12 residues. V was pared by 1 base and J by 7 bases, with 7 bases between. The CDR3 bases are TGTGCCAGCAGCTTAGTTGTGGGGACCCAGTACTTC. Translating gives CASSLVVGTQYF.